This TCR beta chain derives from a study of resident and recirculating memory T cells in vitiligo. Overall study context: The samples were homogenized without cell sorting before genomic DNA extraction.

Profiled with immunoSEQ multiplex PCR; TCRdb holds only in-frame clones, not every one. The repertoire includes 60,000 to 80,000 clones, 80% to 95% of them detected once, and about 4.9% sits in the top ten. CDR3 size: 15 residues. This clonotype was obtained from a male donor with vitiligo. V usage is TRBV21-1 and J usage is TRBJ1-1; the D call of TRBD1 is as the table states it, not checked on the DNA. TRBV21-1 is recorded as a pseudogene. The specimen sequenced was blood. Written as DNA, the CDR3 is TGTGCCAGCAGCAAAGATGAAGGGGGGAACACTGAAGCTTTCTTT. This codes for CASSKDEGGNTEAFF.